The next 28 T cell receptor beta chains were all read from a single sample in a study of radiation and T cells in renal cell carcinoma. Using immunoSEQ multiplex PCR, the repertoire was profiled, and TCRdb retains in-frame clones only, with some absent. This sample has 150,000 to 200,000 clones; about 88% occur once, and the top ten carry 11%. Specified time point: blood 4 weeks post-SBRT, at nephrectomy. As for treatment: 15 Gy SBRT to primary tumor, nephrectomy 4 weeks later. Material: blood, obtained from a patient whose treatment included radiotherapy and nephrectomy. The receptor source for this set is a woman aged 45-59 years with renal cell carcinoma.

Note on this clone: At one end, the junction sequence differs from germline, possibly due to a read error. The CDR3 sequence is CASSEGQVRLIF. Written as DNA, the CDR3 is TGTGCCAGCAGTGAGGGGCAGGTGCGCTTAATCTTT. The V call is TRBV2, the J call TRBJ1-1; D perhaps matches TRBD1 (5 bases). Germline CDR1 SNHLY, CDR2 FYNNEI. This CDR3 contains 12 residues. Drawing the rest from reference TRBV2 and TRBJ1-1, the complete variable domain is EPEVTQTPSHQVTQMGQEVILRCVPISNHLYFYWYRQILGQKVEFLVSFYNNEISEKSEIFDDQFSVERPDGSNFTLKIRSTKLEDSAMYFCASSEGQVRLIFGQGTRLTVV.

V gene TRBV19 combines with J gene TRBJ1-2; 7 bases align to TRBD1. The junction had 6 bases not matched to a gene; V was cut back by 3 bases and J by 2 bases. The CDR3 totals 15 residues. CDR1 LNHDA and CDR2 SQIVND come from the germline V gene (reference sequence). Written as DNA, the CDR3 is TGTGCCAGTAGTATGGGACAGTACGAGAACTATGGCTACACCTTC. Translated: CASSMGQYENYGYTF.

Only one count was recorded for this clone. V usage is TRBV5-6 and J usage is TRBJ1-2, with a possible D match to TRBD1 (5 bases). V was shortened by 0 bases and J by 8 bases, with 17 bases between the two germline ends. Germline lookup yields CDR1 SGHDT and CDR2 YYEEEE. The CDR3 has 15 amino acids. The CDR3 reads CASSLDPREWGGYTF. The CDR3 DNA is TGTGCCAGCAGCTTGGACCCCAGGGAATGGGGGGGCTACACCTTC.

CDR3 in amino acids: CASSPGGREQYF. CDR3 coding DNA: TGTGCCAGTAGTCCCGGGGGTAGGGAGCAGTACTTC. J is TRBJ2-7 and V is TRBV19, with D maybe TRBD2 (6 bases). Germline V lookup: CDR1 LNHDA, CDR2 SQIVND (reference sequence). V was cut by 5 bases and J by 7 bases, with 12 bases left in between. This CDR3 is 12 amino acids long.

This clone has a single count. The V gene is TRBV10-3, the J gene TRBJ2-1; D is undetermined. Germline values: CDR1 ENHRY, CDR2 SYGVKD. The CDR3 length is 15 residues. V lost 0 bases and J 1 base, leaving 7 bases between the germline ends. The CDR3 spells CAISESELSYNEQFF. As DNA, the CDR3 is TGTGCCATCAGTGAGTCCGAGCTTTCCTACAATGAGCAGTTCTTC.

This clone was counted a few times. This chain joins TRBV18 and TRBJ1-2, with D unclear. CDR3 length: 14 residues. Trimming pared 0 bases from V and 4 bases from J, leaving 9 bases between. Germline V gene sequence: CDR1 KGHSH, CDR2 LQKENI. CDR3: CASSPPVILYGYTF. In DNA, the CDR3 is TGTGCCAGCTCACCACCGGTAATCCTCTATGGCTACACCTTC.

This chain links TRBV5-6 with TRBJ1-2; D gene unclear. Per the germline V gene, CDR1 is SGHDT and CDR2 is YYEEEE. CDR3 length equals 16 residues. Trimming cost V 4 bases and J 4 bases, with 20 bases left between them. In DNA form, the CDR3 reads TGTGCCAGCAGCCTACCGGTAGAGACGGGATCCTATGGCTACACCTTC. This codes for CASSLPVETGSYGYTF.

This rearrangement joins TRBV6-1 to TRBJ1-5, with D possibly matching TRBD1 (5 bases). The CDR3 has 14 amino acids. The germline V gene encodes CDR1 MNHNS and CDR2 SASEGT. Trimming shortened V by 3 bases and J by 3 bases, and 9 bases separated the two germline ends. The CDR3 coding sequence is TGTGCCAGCAGTGACGGGGACGACAATCAGCCCCAGCATTTT. This sequence encodes CASSDGDDNQPQHF.

This chain links TRBV2 with TRBJ1-2; 7 nucleotides line up with TRBD1. V was pared by 6 bases and J by 2 bases, with 6 bases of the junction left unmatched. CDR3 size: 14 residues. The V gene's germline CDR1 is SNHLY and CDR2 FYNNEI. In nucleotides, the CDR3 is TGTGCCAGCAGGGGGGGACAGAGGAACTATGGCTACACCTTC. Protein product: CASRGGQRNYGYTF.

This rearrangement joins TRBV6-1 to TRBJ1-5; D is undetermined. Germline CDR1 is MNHNS and CDR2 is SASEGT. The CDR3 loop spans 11 amino acids. Deletions cut 1 base from V and 6 bases from J, with 1 base between. CDR3 sequence reads: CASSEGQPQHF. The CDR3 DNA reads as TGTGCCAGCAGTGAAGGTCAGCCCCAGCATTTT.

V and J are TRBV9 and TRBJ2-1; D unclear. The length of the CDR3 is 14 residues. The germline CDR1 and CDR2 sequences are SGDLS and YYNGEE. Trimming shortened V by 3 bases and J by 8 bases, and 15 bases separated the two germline ends. The DNA for the CDR3 is TGTGCCAGCAGCGAAGGCGTCGGTCCCTATGAGCAGTTCTTC. As protein: CASSEGVGPYEQFF.

The J gene is TRBJ2-6, the V gene TRBV7-3; the D is unclear. There are 15 residues in the CDR3. Trimming took 4 bases from V and 0 from J, leaving 7 bases between them. Germline CDR1 reads SGHTA; CDR2 reads FQGTGA. The CDR3 bases are TGTGCCAGCAGCTCCCCCGGCTCTGGGGCCAACGTCCTGACTTTC. It codes for CASSSPGSGANVLTF.

The chain uses TRBV2 and TRBJ2-3, with 9 bases that match TRBD2. V lost 1 base and J lost 1; bases outside the gene matches: 3. The CDR3 has 16 residues. Germline CDR1 reads SNHLY; CDR2 reads FYNNEI. CDR3 DNA sequence: TGTGCCAGCAGTGAAGGGGTAGCGGGGGGCACAGATACGCAGTATTTT. Amino acid sequence: CASSEGVAGGTDTQYF. Using reference TRBV2 and TRBJ2-3 for the parts outside the CDR3, the full variable domain is EPEVTQTPSHQVTQMGQEVILRCVPISNHLYFYWYRQILGQKVEFLVSFYNNEISEKSEIFDDQFSVERPDGSNFTLKIRSTKLEDSAMYFCASSEGVAGGTDTQYFGPGTRLTVL.

The chain carries TRBV11-2 and TRBJ2-5; 9 positions agree with TRBD2. CDR3 length equals 14 residues. The V segment lost 5 bases and the J segment 5 bases; nucleotides outside the gene matches: 6. Germline V gene lookup returns CDR1 SGHAT and CDR2 FQNNGV. The CDR3 region is CASSHSGGGETQYF. In nucleotides, the CDR3 is TGTGCCAGCAGCCATAGCGGGGGAGGGGAGACCCAGTACTTC.

The chain combines TRBV9 with TRBJ1-1; 7 nucleotides line up with TRBD1. The V and J ends lost 4 bases and 5 bases, in that order; junction bases with no gene match: 8. Germline CDR1 SGDLS, CDR2 YYNGEE. The length of the CDR3 is 14 residues. This CDR3 reads CASSFGTAGTEAFF. As DNA, the CDR3 is TGTGCCAGCAGCTTCGGGACAGCGGGAACTGAAGCTTTCTTT.

The genes are TRBV5-8 and TRBJ1-3; 7 positions agree with TRBD1. V was clipped by 4 bases and J by 0 bases; unmatched bases: 7. The CDR3 covers 16 residues. From germline, CDR1 is SGHTS and CDR2 YDEGEE. In DNA, the CDR3 is TGTGCCAGCAGCCCGGGACAGCGTAACTCTGGAAACACCATATATTTT. This sequence encodes CASSPGQRNSGNTIYF.

V is TRBV7-3 and J is TRBJ2-1, with D perhaps given as TRBD1 or TRBD2 (5 bases each). The CDR3 totals 18 residues. CDR1 and CDR2 from the germline V gene are SGHTA and FQGTGA. Trimming took off 4 bases at V and 2 bases at J, with 21 bases between the two ends. This chain's CDR3 is CASSSVPSGTGTYNEQFF. The CDR3 DNA sequence: TGTGCCAGCAGCTCTGTTCCATCCGGGACGGGAACCTACAATGAGCAGTTCTTC. Supplemented by reference TRBV7-3 and TRBJ2-1, the full variable domain reads GAGVSQTPSNKVTEKGKYVELRCDPISGHTALYWYRQSLGQGPEFLIYFQGTGAADDSGLPNDRFFAVRPEGSVSTLKIQRTERGDSAVYLCASSSVPSGTGTYNEQFFGPGTRLTVL.

This clone was counted a single time. This rearrangement joins TRBV7-3 to TRBJ2-7; the D gene is possibly TRBD2 (5 bases). The CDR3 length is 14 residues. From germline, CDR1 is SGHTA and CDR2 FQGTGA. Trimming took 4 bases from V and 4 from J, leaving 14 bases between them. CDR3 DNA sequence: TGTGCCAGCAGCTCCCACGGTGGCGGGTACGAGCAGTACTTC. It codes for CASSSHGGGYEQYF.

This clone occurred a few times. The J gene is TRBJ1-4, the V gene TRBV7-9; D perhaps matches TRBD1 (5 bases). The germline V gene encodes CDR1 SEHNR and CDR2 FQNEAQ (reference sequence). V was cut by 8 bases and J by 8 bases, with 12 bases left in between. CDR3 length equals 12 residues. The CDR3 sequence is CASGTVGEKLFF. The CDR3 DNA is TGTGCCAGCGGGACGGTGGGCGAAAAACTGTTTTTT.

V usage is TRBV7-3 and J usage is TRBJ2-3; TRBD2 agrees at 9 bases. Germline V lookup: CDR1 SGHTA, CDR2 FQGTGA. This CDR3 is 14 amino acids long. The CDR3 region has the DNA TGTGCGTCAGCGGGGGGCCTTAGCACAGATACGCAGTATTTT. It is translated as CASAGGLSTDTQYF.

The V and J genes are TRBV5-1 and TRBJ2-2; possible D gene TRBD2, 6 bases. The V end lost 0 bases, the J end lost 0 bases, and 9 bases lay between the germline ends. CDR1 is SGHRS and CDR2 is YFSETQ in the germline V gene. The CDR3 sequence is 16 residues long. The CDR3 sequence is CASSLAAGTNTGELFF. In DNA form, the CDR3 reads TGCGCCAGCAGCTTGGCCGCGGGGACGAACACCGGGGAGCTGTTTTTT. The variable domain in full, completed from reference TRBV5-1 and TRBJ2-2, reads KAGVTQTPRYLIKTRGQQVTLSCSPISGHRSVSWYQQTPGQGLQFLFEYFSETQRNKGNFPGRFSGRQFSNSRSEMNVSTLELGDSALYLCASSLAAGTNTGELFFGEGSRLTVL.

This sequence joins TRBV5-1 and TRBJ2-1, with 8 bases that match TRBD1. The V and J ends lost 3 bases and 1 base, in that order; junction bases with no gene match: 3. Germline CDR1 and CDR2: SGHRS and YFSETQ. CDR3 length: 15 amino acids. The CDR3 nucleotides read TGCGCCAGCAGCTATTGGACAGGGTCCTACAATGAGCAGTTCTTC. Protein: CASSYWTGSYNEQFF. Based on the CDR3 plus reference TRBV5-1 and TRBJ2-1, the full variable domain is KAGVTQTPRYLIKTRGQQVTLSCSPISGHRSVSWYQQTPGQGLQFLFEYFSETQRNKGNFPGRFSGRQFSNSRSEMNVSTLELGDSALYLCASSYWTGSYNEQFFGPGTRLTVL.

The chain joins TRBV6-1 to TRBJ1-2, with TRBD1 identical over 7 bases. V lost 10 bases and J lost 4; bases outside the gene matches: 6. The CDR3 runs to 12 residues. Germline V gene lookup returns CDR1 MNHNS and CDR2 SASEGT. The CDR3 DNA sequence: TGTGCCACCAAGAACAGGGGCTATGGCTACACCTTC. This codes for CATKNRGYGYTF.

The V call is TRBV19, the J call TRBJ1-5, with 10 bases aligning to TRBD1. CDR1 is LNHDA, CDR2 SQIVND, per germline (reference sequence). The CDR3 is 16 amino acids. Germline trimming cut 8 bases from V and 3 bases from J; bases unmatched to any gene: 10. The CDR3, as DNA: TGTGCCAGTTCTGGGGCCGGGACAGGGGTCAATCAGCCCCAGCATTTT. Residues: CASSGAGTGVNQPQHF.

The chain uses TRBV5-6 and TRBJ2-3; TRBD1 matches at 7 bases. The CDR3 covers 12 residues. The germline CDR1 and CDR2 sequences are SGHDT and YYEEEE. V was clipped by 3 bases and J by 5 bases; unmatched bases: 0. CDR3 protein: CASSWTGDTQYF. In DNA form, the CDR3 reads TGTGCCAGCAGCTGGACAGGAGATACGCAGTATTTT. Looking up the rest from reference TRBV5-6 and TRBJ2-3 gives the full variable domain: DAGVTQSPTHLIKTRGQQVTLRCSPKSGHDTVSWYQQALGQGPQFIFQYYEEEERQRGNFPDRFSGHQFPNYSSELNVNALLLGDSALYLCASSWTGDTQYFGPGTRLTVL.

The chain is built from TRBV4-2 and TRBJ1-6, with D unclear. V lost 2 bases to trimming and J lost 7 bases, with 12 bases between them. Per the germline V gene, CDR1 is LGHNA and CDR2 is YNFKEQ. This CDR3 comprises 15 residues. CDR3 sequence reads: CASSQRLIRNSPLHF. CDR3 DNA: TGTGCCAGCAGCCAACGCCTGATTCGCAATTCACCCCTCCACTTT.

The chain carries TRBV5-6 and TRBJ1-2, with D maybe TRBD1 (5 bases). CDR3 size: 13 residues. Trimming shortened V by 3 bases and J by 3 bases, and 9 bases separated the two germline ends. From germline, CDR1 is SGHDT and CDR2 YYEEEE. DNA of the CDR3: TGTGCCAGCAGCTGGGTCAGGGACTATGGCTACACCTTC. The encoded protein is CASSWVRDYGYTF.

This chain's CDR3 is CASHRGQRLNTEAFF. In DNA, the CDR3 is TGTGCCAGCCACAGGGGGCAGAGGCTGAACACTGAAGCTTTCTTT. The rearrangement joins TRBV6-5 to TRBJ1-1; 9 bases map to TRBD1. Per germline, CDR1 MNHEY and CDR2 SVGAGI. The V and J ends lost 8 bases and 0 bases, in that order; junction bases with no gene match: 7. This CDR3 spans 15 amino acids.